A single sample is the source of the 11 T cell receptor beta chains below, sequenced in a study of patients and donors after allogeneic stem cell transplantation. TCRdb redid the calling of the RT-PCR reads with MiXCR, one entry per CDR3 protein. There are some 200,000 distinct CDR3 sequences in the sample; about 40% occur only once, and approximately 32% lies in the top ten. Sequencing input: blood, either unsorted or a sorted T cell fraction (not recorded which). All receptors derive from a human donor who was either an allogeneic HSCT recipient or a stem cell or donor lymphocyte infusion donor (not recorded which). It is not recorded whose cells these are; they may come from a transplant donor.

This sequence joins TRBV6-5 and TRBJ2-5; 13 bases match TRBD2. The CDR3 consists of 16 residues. Trimming cost V 4 bases and J 0 bases; bases outside gene matches: 2. Germline CDR1 MNHEY, CDR2 SVGAGI. Here the CDR3 reads CASSFGTSGNQETQYF. CDR3 nucleotides: TGTGCCAGCAGTTTCGGGACTAGCGGGAACCAAGAGACCCAGTACTTC.

This clonotype has a handful of counts. The V call is TRBV3-1, the J call TRBJ2-2, with 8 bases lining up with TRBD1. Trimming took 7 bases from V and 4 from J; bases not matched to a gene: 11. Germline values: CDR1 LGHDT, CDR2 YNNKEL (reference sequence). CDR3 size: 16 residues. CDR3 nucleotide sequence: TGTGCCAGCACACCGCTAGGACAGGGCTTCACCGGGGAGCTGTTTTTT. Its translation: CASTPLGQGFTGELFF.

The V and J genes are TRBV7-9 and TRBJ2-7; 7 bases fit TRBD2. CDR3 size: 14 residues. V shed 3 bases, J shed 5 bases, and the junction held 7 bases outside the gene matches. Looked up from germline, CDR1 is SEHNR and CDR2 is FQNEAQ (reference sequence). The CDR3 DNA is TGTGCCAGCAGCTTGGCGGGAGAGTTCAACGAGCAGTACTTC. As protein: CASSLAGEFNEQYF.

This clonotype came up a few times. V and J are TRBV6-4 and TRBJ2-1, with D maybe TRBD1 (5 bases). This CDR3 region has 15 residues. Trimming took off 6 bases at V and 2 bases at J, with 14 bases between the two ends. Germline V gene lookup returns CDR1 MRHNA and CDR2 SNTAGT. CDR3 coding DNA: TGTGCCAGCAGATTAGACAGTTTGACCTACAATGAGCAGTTCTTC. Translating gives CASRLDSLTYNEQFF.

This sequence joins TRBV4-3 and TRBJ1-6, with 9 nucleotides matching TRBD1. CDR1 is LGHNA, CDR2 YSLEER, per germline. The trim removed 0 bases at V and 10 bases at J, leaving 7 bases unmatched. The CDR3 contains 16 residues. The CDR3 is CASSQDPGQGGSPLHF. As DNA, the CDR3 is TGCGCCAGCAGCCAAGACCCGGGACAGGGAGGATCACCCCTCCACTTT.

This clonotype was observed a handful of times. This chain links TRBV7-2 with TRBJ1-1; possible D gene TRBD1, 5 bases. With 1 base removed from V and 6 bases from J, the gap between germline ends came to 9 bases. Germline loops: CDR1 SGHTA, CDR2 FQGNSA. The CDR3 is 13 residues long. The CDR3 region has the DNA TGTGCCAGCAGCTTAGTGGGGCAGGCTGAAGCTTTCTTT. This codes for CASSLVGQAEAFF.

This rearrangement joins TRBV18 to TRBJ1-1, with TRBD1 matching over 7 bases. The junction had 4 bases not matched to a gene; V was cut back by 5 bases and J by 1 base. Germline CDR1 is KGHSH and CDR2 is LQKENI. The length of the CDR3 is 14 residues. Here the CDR3 DNA reads TGTGCCAGCTCATCGACAGGGCCGAACACTGAAGCTTTCTTT. It encodes CASSSTGPNTEAFF.

In nucleotides, the CDR3 is TGTGCCAGCGGCTCACAAGAGACCCAGTACTTC. This sequence encodes CASGSQETQYF. The rearrangement links TRBV2 to TRBJ2-5; D gene unclear. Germline V lookup: CDR1 SNHLY, CDR2 FYNNEI. With 8 bases removed from V and 2 bases from J, the gap between germline ends came to 6 bases. The CDR3 runs 11 residues. Combining the CDR3 with reference TRBV2 and TRBJ2-5 gives the whole variable domain EPEVTQTPSHQVTQMGQEVILRCVPISNHLYFYWYRQILGQKVEFLVSFYNNEISEKSEIFDDQFSVERPDGSNFTLKIRSTKLEDSAMYFCASGSQETQYFGPGTRLLVL.

The chain joins TRBV20-1 to TRBJ1-1; D unclear. The CDR3 is 13 amino acids. Trimming stripped 0 bases from V and 1 base from J, with 6 bases between. CDR1 and CDR2 from the germline V gene are DFQATT and SNEGSKA (reference sequence). The CDR3 DNA reads as TGCAGTGCTAGAGAGGATGGGAACACTGAAGCTTTCTTT. Encoded protein: CSAREDGNTEAFF.

This clonotype showed up just a few times. The chain has TRBV29-1 and TRBJ2-1; TRBD2 matches at 7 bases. The V segment lost 4 bases and the J segment 0 bases; nucleotides outside the gene matches: 3. Looked up from germline, CDR1 is SQVTM and CDR2 is ANQGSEA. The CDR3 spans 14 residues. The CDR3 bases are TGCAGCGTTGGGGGGACTACCTCCTACAATGAGCAGTTCTTC. Protein product: CSVGGTTSYNEQFF.

There are a few counts of this clonotype. The chain carries TRBV20-1 and TRBJ1-2; 7 nucleotides line up with TRBD1. V lost 2 bases, J lost 5 bases, and 5 bases stayed unmatched. Germline V CDR1 and CDR2: DFQATT, SNEGSKA (reference sequence). This CDR3 is built from 13 residues. CDR3 loop: CSARPGGRYGYTF. In DNA, the CDR3 is TGCAGTGCTAGACCAGGGGGGCGGTATGGCTACACCTTC.